Listed below are T cell receptor beta chains from one sample, sequenced in a study of blood T cell repertoires in COVID-19. TCRdb's copy holds only in-frame clones and misses some; the assay was immunoSEQ multiplex PCR. The table lists about 140,000 clones, 85% to 90% of them singletons, with 2% to 3% in the top ten. Sequencing was performed on peripheral blood. The origin of the receptors is a man aged 50-59 years with active COVID-19. Each CDR3 is given without its conserved first and last residue. Part of the rows lack a size; the others show once, few, many or a class for expanded clones.

j_call clone_size cdr3_length v_call cdr3_aa
TRBJ2-5 - 10 TRBV5-1 ASSPGEETQY
TRBJ2-1 - 13 TRBV5-4 ASSPGLAGAQEQF
TRBJ1-4 - 14 TRBV11-2 ASSPGTTTLNEKLF
TRBJ1-5 - 14 TRBV27 ASRPGTGRGNQPQH
TRBJ2-7 - 10 TRBV7-2 ASSHGQGEQY
TRBJ2-1 - 8 TRBV19 ADTYNEQF
TRBJ1-1 - 12 TRBV6-5 ASRVTYMNTEAF
TRBJ2-3 - 13 TRBV7-8 ASSPRDWTVDTQY
TRBJ2-3 - 9 TRBV6-6 ASSATNTQY
TRBJ2-7 - 12 TRBV18 ASSPPGGRDEQY
TRBJ2-5 - 12 TRBV6-1 ASSEWGGGGTQY
TRBJ1-4 - 14 TRBV5-1 ASSFGQGATNEKLF
TRBJ2-2 few 13 TRBV7-3 ASRFPGLNTGELF
TRBJ2-7 many 11 TRBV9 ASSAGQEYEQY
TRBJ1-1 - 9 TRBV3-1/TRBV3-2 ASSQAHEAF
TRBJ2-1 - 13 TRBV2 ASSPGLAGLDEQF
TRBJ1-5 - 13 TRBV5-6 ASSTVDSPNQPQH
TRBJ2-7 - 13 TRBV4-1 ASSPFAGAGGEQY
TRBJ1-2 - 11 TRBV12-3/TRBV12-4 ASRRAGAHGYT
TRBJ1-2 - 12 TRBV2 ASRRLQGAGGYT
TRBJ2-4 - 15 TRBV10-3 AISESGLAGGKNIQY
TRBJ2-1 - 10 TRBV5-4 ASSLDRGEQF
TRBJ2-4 - 14 TRBV3-1/TRBV3-2 ASSQEMDLAKNIQY
TRBJ1-5 - 13 TRBV19 ASSIMSREGQPQH
TRBJ2-7 - 15 TRBV6-7 ASSYSCGGHLPHEQY
TRBJ1-2 - 13 TRBV5-1 ASSPGTDIYYGYT
TRBJ2-1 - 12 TRBV11-1 ASSTDRGVNEQF
TRBJ1-1 once 12 TRBV7-8 ASSSPKGGALAF
TRBJ2-3 once 13 TRBV6-5 ASSLTSTSTDTQY